The 12 T cell receptor beta chains reported below all come from one sample, sequenced in a study of post-analysis software for immune sequencing data. Whole-study results and caveats: Roughly five TRBV segments were significantly more frequent in patients than in controls. TRBV5-6, TRBV5-1 and TRBV20-1 were among these segments.

Unique molecular identifiers featured in each of the TCR beta cDNA libraries. TCRdb ran MiXCR on the PCR reads and lists one entry per CDR3 protein. The sample holds some 690,000 distinct CDR3 sequences; roughly 30% are singletons and the top ten take more than 0.45%. Which antigens these TCRs recognize remains unknown. The sample comprised blood. The receptors come from a girl between 5 and 17 years old with multiple sclerosis.

This clonotype was seen more than once but under ten times. The V and J genes are TRBV18 and TRBJ1-6; perhaps TRBD1 as D (5 bases). The CDR3 consists of 18 residues. Germline lookup yields CDR1 KGHSH and CDR2 LQKENI. Trimming shortened V by 1 base and J by 6 bases, and 19 bases separated the two germline ends. DNA for the CDR3: TGTGCCAGCTCACCACAGAGCGGAGGGGCAAGCGGTAATTCACCCCTCCACTTT. This encodes CASSPQSGGASGNSPLHF.

This rearrangement joins TRBV5-1 to TRBJ2-1; TRBD2 agrees at 13 bases. The CDR3 has 15 residues. Germline V gene data show CDR1 as SGHRS and CDR2 as YFSETQ. Germline trimming cut 4 bases from V and 8 bases from J; bases unmatched to any gene: 6. The DNA for the CDR3 is TGCGCCAGCAGCCCCGGACTAGCGGGAGCCGATGAGCAGTTCTTC. Protein: CASSPGLAGADEQFF.

The chain combines TRBV7-8 with TRBJ2-7; possible D gene TRBD2, 6 bases. The length of the CDR3 is 15 residues. CDR1 and CDR2 (germline): SGHVS, FQNEAQ. The V gene lost 1 base and the J gene lost 5 bases, with 15 bases spanning the gap. The CDR3 region is CASSLGDLLFDEQYF. CDR3 nucleotide sequence: TGTGCCAGCAGCTTAGGGGACTTGCTGTTCGACGAGCAGTACTTC. The whole variable domain, filled in from reference TRBV7-8 and TRBJ2-7, reads GAGVSQSPRYKVAKRGQDVALRCDPISGHVSLFWYQQALGQGPEFLTYFQNEAQLDKSGLPSDRFFAERPEGSVSTLKIQRTQQEDSAVYLCASSLGDLLFDEQYFGPGTRLTVT.

The CDR3, as DNA: TGCAGCGTTGACAAGGGGAGAGACACTGAAGCTTTCTTT. Its translation is CSVDKGRDTEAFF. The chain employs TRBV29-1 and TRBJ1-1; D possibly corresponds to TRBD1 (5 bases). CDR1 SQVTM and CDR2 ANQGSEA come from the germline V gene. Trimming removed 3 bases at V and 3 bases at J, with 11 bases between. The length of the CDR3 is 13 residues. Supplemented by reference TRBV29-1 and TRBJ1-1, the full variable domain reads SAVISQKPSRDICQRGTSLTIQCQVDSQVTMMFWYRQQPGQSLTLIATANQGSEATYESGFVIDKFPISRPNLTFSTLTVSNMSPEDSSIYLCSVDKGRDTEAFFGQGTRLTVV.

As concerns this clonotype: At one boundary the junction diverges from the germline segment, which might be a read error. The V call is TRBV7-7, the J call TRBJ2-2; possibly TRBD2 for D (5 bases). The CDR3 sequence is 15 residues long. Germline CDR1 and CDR2: SSHAT and FNYEAQ (reference sequence). CDR3 sequence: CASSFSDLSSGELFF. CDR3 nucleotides: TGTGCTAGCAGCTTCTCGGACTTGTCCTCCGGGGAGCTGTTTTTT.

This sequence joins TRBV20-1 and TRBJ1-2; TRBD1 matches at 7 bases. Germline assignment: CDR1 DFQATT and CDR2 SNEGSKA (reference sequence). This CDR3 is built from 13 residues. Trimming removed 8 bases from V and 4 bases from J; junction bases left unmatched: 10. This CDR3 is CSIPDRSRYGYTF. In DNA, the CDR3 is TGCAGTATACCGGACAGGAGCCGCTATGGCTACACCTTC.

The chain has TRBV5-1 and TRBJ2-2, with D possibly matching TRBD2 (5 bases). V lost 0 bases to trimming and J lost 7 bases, with 10 bases between them. The CDR3 has 14 residues. Germline V CDR1 and CDR2: SGHRS, YFSETQ. Here the CDR3 reads CASSLGSGSGELFF. CDR3 nucleotides: TGCGCCAGCAGCTTGGGCTCGGGAAGCGGGGAGCTGTTTTTT.

The chain combines TRBV15 with TRBJ2-4; perhaps TRBD1 as D (6 bases). Germline V gene sequence: CDR1 LNHNV, CDR2 YYDKDF (reference sequence). This CDR3 is built from 15 residues. V dropped 7 bases and J dropped 1 base, with 14 bases sitting between them. CDR3 bases: TGTGCCACCATCGCAGGGGACCCTGCCAAAAACATTCAGTACTTC. Protein sequence: CATIAGDPAKNIQYF.

This clonotype was observed at least ten times. The J gene is TRBJ2-7, the V gene TRBV29-1; 9 nucleotides align to TRBD1. CDR1 and CDR2 (germline): SQVTM, ANQGSEA. This CDR3 is 14 amino acids long. Trimming took 6 bases from V and 0 from J; bases not matched to a gene: 6. In DNA, the CDR3 is TGCAGCGTGGTGACAGGGGGGCTCTCCTACGAGCAGTACTTC. Its translation: CSVVTGGLSYEQYF.

This clonotype was found many times. The genes are TRBV9 and TRBJ2-7; D call uncertain. Germline lookup yields CDR1 SGDLS and CDR2 YYNGEE. V was shortened by 2 bases and J by 6 bases, with 15 bases between the two germline ends. The CDR3 spans 14 residues. CDR3 coding DNA: TGTGCCAGCAGCGTCGGAGACATAGGGATCGAGCAGTACTTC. Translation: CASSVGDIGIEQYF. The entire variable domain, with the rest obtained from reference TRBV9 and TRBJ2-7, is as follows: DSGVTQTPKHLITATGQRVTLRCSPRSGDLSVYWYQQSLDQGLQFLIQYYNGEERAKGNILERFSAQQFPDLHSELNLSSLELGDSALYFCASSVGDIGIEQYFGPGTRLTVT.

At least ten counts were recorded for this clonotype. The chain has TRBV4-2 and TRBJ2-1, with 9 bases aligning to TRBD2. This CDR3 region has 16 residues. The junction had 2 bases not matched to a gene; V was cut back by 0 bases and J by 2 bases. Germline CDR1 LGHNA, CDR2 YNFKEQ. CDR3 region: CASSQDPSGAYNEQFF. In nucleotides, the CDR3 is TGTGCCAGCAGCCAAGACCCTAGCGGGGCCTACAATGAGCAGTTCTTC.

The chain employs TRBV5-1 and TRBJ2-1; D is undetermined. V lost 5 bases and J 13 bases, leaving 16 bases between the germline ends. The CDR3 runs 12 residues. The germline CDR1 and CDR2 sequences are SGHRS and YFSETQ. CDR3 in amino acids: CASSLLEETQFF. Written as DNA, the CDR3 is TGCGCCAGCAGTTTACTGGAAGAGACCCAGTTCTTC.